This passage covers 13 T cell receptor beta chains from one sample sequenced in a study of cytomegalovirus exposure and HLA in healthy donors. The protocol was immunoSEQ multiplex PCR, while the TCRdb copy is restricted to in-frame clones and leaves out a portion. The sample has 150,000 to 200,000 clones, over 65% seen once; the top ten hold roughly 7%. The sequencing input was PBMCs. The receptor source for this set is a man aged 18 to 30 in good health and CMV-seropositive.

The gene calls are TRBV7-9 and TRBJ2-3, with a possible D match to TRBD1 (5 bases). Germline V gene data show CDR1 as SEHNR and CDR2 as FQNEAQ (reference sequence). The CDR3 loop spans 17 amino acids. V was trimmed by 5 bases and J by 0 bases, leaving 18 bases between them. The CDR3, as DNA: TGTGCCAGCAGCCCCGGCGCCAGGGAAACTAGCACAGATACGCAGTATTTT. Its translation: CASSPGARETSTDTQYF.

V gene TRBV9 combines with J gene TRBJ2-7; 9 bases line up with TRBD2. V was pared by 4 bases and J by 2 bases, with 4 bases of the junction left unmatched. The CDR3 covers 14 residues. CDR1 is SGDLS and CDR2 is YYNGEE in the germline V gene. CDR3 region: CASSLAGGTYEQYF. The CDR3 nucleotides are TGTGCCAGCAGCCTGGCGGGAGGGACCTACGAGCAGTACTTC.

J is TRBJ2-7 and V is TRBV27, with 7 bases matching TRBD2. The V segment lost 3 bases and the J segment 6 bases; nucleotides outside the gene matches: 17. CDR1 MNHEY and CDR2 SMNVEV come from the germline V gene (reference sequence). The CDR3 has 17 residues. The CDR3 is CASSLWGTTYRPSEQYF. In nucleotides, the CDR3 is TGTGCCAGCAGTTTGTGGGGGACTACATATAGGCCTTCCGAGCAGTACTTC.

The CDR3, as DNA: TGTGCCAGCAGCTTGGGGGGGGGCTTTGGCAATGAGCAGTTCTTC. Translating it yields CASSLGGGFGNEQFF. The V and J genes are TRBV5-8 and TRBJ2-1, with a possible D match to TRBD2 (7 bases). This CDR3 contains 15 residues. From germline, CDR1 is SGHTS and CDR2 YDEGEE. V lost 0 bases and J 6 bases, leaving 13 bases between the germline ends.

The chain is built from TRBV19 and TRBJ2-1, with 12 bases matching TRBD2. Germline V gives CDR1 LNHDA, CDR2 SQIVND (reference sequence). The junction had 2 bases not matched to a gene; V was cut back by 1 base and J by 7 bases. CDR3 size: 15 residues. The CDR3 region is CASSIALAGGNEQFF. CDR3 nucleotide sequence: TGTGCCAGTAGTATAGCTCTAGCGGGAGGGAATGAGCAGTTCTTC.

The chain combines TRBV19 with TRBJ2-1; 12 bases are a match to TRBD2. Germline CDR1 is LNHDA and CDR2 is SQIVND (reference sequence). The CDR3 runs to 14 residues. V trimming: 6 bases; J trimming: 8 bases; junction bases outside the gene matches: 5. CDR3 loop: CASSGLAGPDEQFF. The DNA of the CDR3 is TGTGCCAGTAGCGGACTAGCGGGACCCGATGAGCAGTTCTTC.

The J gene is TRBJ2-3, the V gene TRBV13; 8 positions match TRBD1. Germline values: CDR1 PRHDT, CDR2 FYEKMQ (reference sequence). The junction had 3 bases not matched to a gene; V was cut back by 5 bases and J by 5 bases. The CDR3 runs to 13 residues. In DNA form, the CDR3 reads TGTGCCAGCAGCCTTGACAGGGGAGATACGCAGTATTTT. It yields the protein CASSLDRGDTQYF.

V is TRBV5-6 and J is TRBJ2-7, with 8 bases aligning to TRBD2. V shed 0 bases and J 6 bases; nucleotides not matched to a gene: 8. The CDR3 loop spans 15 amino acids. Germline CDR1 is SGHDT and CDR2 is YYEEEE. CDR3 residues: CASSLGTSFLTEQYF. The CDR3 coding sequence is TGTGCCAGCAGCTTGGGGACTAGCTTTTTGACCGAGCAGTACTTC.

This chain uses TRBV5-1 with TRBJ2-1; 8 bases line up with TRBD2. CDR3 size: 15 residues. Looked up from germline, CDR1 is SGHRS and CDR2 is YFSETQ. V trimming: 4 bases; J trimming: 3 bases; junction bases outside the gene matches: 6. The CDR3 nucleotides are TGCGCCAGCAGCATAACCGGGACTAGCTACAATGAGCAGTTCTTC. Translation: CASSITGTSYNEQFF.

CDR3 loop: CASSSIRVPSFDNEQFF. CDR3 nucleotide sequence: TGTGCCAGCAGTAGTATTCGGGTCCCCAGTTTCGACAATGAGCAGTTCTTC. The V call is TRBV28, the J call TRBJ2-1; D uncertain. Deletions cut 5 bases from V and 5 bases from J, with 22 bases between. Germline CDR1 reads MDHEN; CDR2 reads SYDVKM. The CDR3 totals 17 residues.

The DNA of the CDR3 is TGTGCCAGCAGCTCCGCTGGACTAGCGGGAGACTACGAGCAGTACTTC. Translated: CASSSAGLAGDYEQYF. The V and J genes are TRBV7-8 and TRBJ2-7, with TRBD2 identical over 13 bases. The germline gives CDR1 SGHVS, CDR2 FQNEAQ. The CDR3 loop spans 16 amino acids. V lost 4 bases and J lost 3; bases outside the gene matches: 6.

DNA of the CDR3: TGTGCCAGCAGTTACAGAGCGGGAGGCTCTGTCGAGCAGTACTTC. It yields the protein CASSYRAGGSVEQYF. This chain uses TRBV6-5 with TRBJ2-7, with 9 positions matching TRBD2. The ends lost 2 bases at V and 6 bases at J; junction bases unmatched: 8. This CDR3 region has 15 residues. Per the germline V gene, CDR1 is MNHEY and CDR2 is SVGAGI.

This clone was detected only once. The chain carries TRBV19 and TRBJ2-5, with D possibly TRBD2 on 6 matching bases. Germline CDR1 is LNHDA and CDR2 is SQIVND (reference sequence). The CDR3 is 13 amino acids. Trimming removed 4 bases from V and 7 bases from J, with 13 bases in between. The CDR3 loop reads CASSSGDQGTQYF. CDR3 DNA sequence: TGTGCCAGTAGTAGCGGGGACCAGGGGACCCAGTACTTC.